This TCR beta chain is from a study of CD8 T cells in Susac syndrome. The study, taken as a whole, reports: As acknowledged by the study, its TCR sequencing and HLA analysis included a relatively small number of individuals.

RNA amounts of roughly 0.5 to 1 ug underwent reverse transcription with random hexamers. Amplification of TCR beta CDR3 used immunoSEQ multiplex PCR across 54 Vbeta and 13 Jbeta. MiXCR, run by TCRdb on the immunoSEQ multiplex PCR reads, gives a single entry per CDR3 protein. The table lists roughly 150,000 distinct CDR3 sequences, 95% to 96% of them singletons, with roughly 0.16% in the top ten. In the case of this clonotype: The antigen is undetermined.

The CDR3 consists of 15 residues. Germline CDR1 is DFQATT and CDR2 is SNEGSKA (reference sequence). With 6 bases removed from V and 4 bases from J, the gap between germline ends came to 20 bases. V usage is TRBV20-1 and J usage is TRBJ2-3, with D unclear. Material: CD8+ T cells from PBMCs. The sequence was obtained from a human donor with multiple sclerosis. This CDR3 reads CSANPKLHPADTQYF. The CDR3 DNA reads TGCAGTGCCAACCCTAAACTACACCCCGCAGATACGCAGTATTTT.